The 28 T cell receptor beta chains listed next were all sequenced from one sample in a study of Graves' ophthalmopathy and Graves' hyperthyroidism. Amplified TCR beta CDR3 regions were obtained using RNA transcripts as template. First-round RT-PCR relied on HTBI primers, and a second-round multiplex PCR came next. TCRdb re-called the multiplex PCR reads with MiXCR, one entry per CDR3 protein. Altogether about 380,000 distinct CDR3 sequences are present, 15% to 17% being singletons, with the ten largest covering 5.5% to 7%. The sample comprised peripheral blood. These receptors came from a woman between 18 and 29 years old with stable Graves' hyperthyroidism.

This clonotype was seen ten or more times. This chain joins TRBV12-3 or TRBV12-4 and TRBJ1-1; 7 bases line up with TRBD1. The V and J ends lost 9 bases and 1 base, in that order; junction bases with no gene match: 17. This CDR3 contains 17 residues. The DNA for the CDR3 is TGTGCCAGTAATTCTCTATTCAGGGGGTGGGCGAACACTGAAGCTTTCTTT. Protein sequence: CASNSLFRGWANTEAFF.

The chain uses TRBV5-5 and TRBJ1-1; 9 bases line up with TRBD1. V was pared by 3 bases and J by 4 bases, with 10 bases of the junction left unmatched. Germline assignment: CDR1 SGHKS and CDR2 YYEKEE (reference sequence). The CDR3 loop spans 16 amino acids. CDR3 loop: CASSSGTGKLSTEAFF. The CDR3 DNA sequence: TGTGCCAGCAGCTCCGGGACAGGGAAACTGAGCACTGAAGCTTTCTTT.

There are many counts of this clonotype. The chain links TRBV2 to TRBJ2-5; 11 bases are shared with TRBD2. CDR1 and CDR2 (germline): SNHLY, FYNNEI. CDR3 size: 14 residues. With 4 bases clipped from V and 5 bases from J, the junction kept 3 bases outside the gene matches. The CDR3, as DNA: TGTGCCAGCAGTGTAACTAGCGGGGGCGAGACCCAGTACTTC. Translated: CASSVTSGGETQYF.

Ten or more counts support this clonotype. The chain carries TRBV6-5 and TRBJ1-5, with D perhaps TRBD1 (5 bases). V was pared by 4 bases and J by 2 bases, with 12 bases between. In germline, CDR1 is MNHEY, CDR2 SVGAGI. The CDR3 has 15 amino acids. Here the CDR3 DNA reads TGTGCCAGCAGTTCTAGGGGTGAGGGCAATCAGCCCCAGCATTTT. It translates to CASSSRGEGNQPQHF.

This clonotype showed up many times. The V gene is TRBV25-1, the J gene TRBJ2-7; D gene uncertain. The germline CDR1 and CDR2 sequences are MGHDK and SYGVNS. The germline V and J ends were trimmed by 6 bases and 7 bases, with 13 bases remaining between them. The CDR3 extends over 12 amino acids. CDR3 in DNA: TGTGCCAGCAGGGGTTTACGTCTGGAGCAGTACTTC. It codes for CASRGLRLEQYF.

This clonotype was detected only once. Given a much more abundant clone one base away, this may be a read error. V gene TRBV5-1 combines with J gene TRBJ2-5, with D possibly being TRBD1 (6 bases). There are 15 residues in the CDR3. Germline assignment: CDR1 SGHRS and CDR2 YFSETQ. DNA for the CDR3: TGCGCCAGCAGCTTGGCCGTGGGGGCTTTAGAGACCAAGTACTTC. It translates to CASSLAVGALETKYF.

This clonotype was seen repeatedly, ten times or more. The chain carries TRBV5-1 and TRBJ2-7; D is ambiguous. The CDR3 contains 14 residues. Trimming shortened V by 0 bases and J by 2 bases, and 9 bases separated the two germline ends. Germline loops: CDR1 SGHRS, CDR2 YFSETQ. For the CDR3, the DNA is TGCGCCAGCAGCTTGGGACTCCCGCCCTACGAGCAGTACTTC. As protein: CASSLGLPPYEQYF.

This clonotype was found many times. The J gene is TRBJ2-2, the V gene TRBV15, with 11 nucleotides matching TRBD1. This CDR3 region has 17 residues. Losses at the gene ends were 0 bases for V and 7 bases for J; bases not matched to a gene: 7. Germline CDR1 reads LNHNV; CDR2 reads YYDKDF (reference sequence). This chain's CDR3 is CATSRDQGQGAVGELFF. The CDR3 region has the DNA TGTGCCACCAGCAGAGACCAAGGACAGGGGGCAGTCGGGGAGCTGTTTTTT.

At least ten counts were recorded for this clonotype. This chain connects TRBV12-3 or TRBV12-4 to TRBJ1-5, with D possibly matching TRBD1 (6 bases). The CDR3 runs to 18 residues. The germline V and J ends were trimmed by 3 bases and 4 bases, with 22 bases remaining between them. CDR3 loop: CASSFQWGLGQPNQPQHF. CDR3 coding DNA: TGTGCCAGCAGTTTTCAGTGGGGGCTTGGACAGCCGAATCAGCCCCAGCATTTT.

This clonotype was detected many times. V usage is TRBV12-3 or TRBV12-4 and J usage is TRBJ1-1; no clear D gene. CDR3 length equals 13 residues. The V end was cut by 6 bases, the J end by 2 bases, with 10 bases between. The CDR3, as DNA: TGTGCCAGCAGACCCCCCCCCAACACTGAAGCTTTCTTT. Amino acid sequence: CASRPPPNTEAFF.

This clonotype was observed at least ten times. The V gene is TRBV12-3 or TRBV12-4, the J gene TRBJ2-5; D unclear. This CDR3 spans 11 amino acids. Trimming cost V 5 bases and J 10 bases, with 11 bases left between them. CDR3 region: CASSLGEVQYF. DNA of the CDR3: TGTGCCAGCAGTCTAGGCGAGGTCCAGTACTTC.

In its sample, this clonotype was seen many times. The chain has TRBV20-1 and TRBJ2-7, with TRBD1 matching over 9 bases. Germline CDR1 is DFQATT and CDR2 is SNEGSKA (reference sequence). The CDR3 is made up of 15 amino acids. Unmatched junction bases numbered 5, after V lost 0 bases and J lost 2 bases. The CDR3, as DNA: TGCAGTGCTAGAGATTTGGGACAGGGCGCCTACGAGCAGTACTTC. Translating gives CSARDLGQGAYEQYF.

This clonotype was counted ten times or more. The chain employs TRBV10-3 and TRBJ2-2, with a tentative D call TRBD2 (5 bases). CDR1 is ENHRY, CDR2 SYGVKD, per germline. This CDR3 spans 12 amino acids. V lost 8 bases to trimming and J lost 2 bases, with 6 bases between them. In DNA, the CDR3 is TGTGCCATCCGGGGTAACACCGGGGAGCTGTTTTTT. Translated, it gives CAIRGNTGELFF.

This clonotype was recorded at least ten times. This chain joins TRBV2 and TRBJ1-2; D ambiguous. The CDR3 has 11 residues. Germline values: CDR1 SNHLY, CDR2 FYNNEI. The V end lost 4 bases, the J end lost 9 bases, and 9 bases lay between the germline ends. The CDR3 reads CASSGLWSYTF. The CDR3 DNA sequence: TGTGCCAGCAGTGGACTGTGGAGCTACACCTTC.

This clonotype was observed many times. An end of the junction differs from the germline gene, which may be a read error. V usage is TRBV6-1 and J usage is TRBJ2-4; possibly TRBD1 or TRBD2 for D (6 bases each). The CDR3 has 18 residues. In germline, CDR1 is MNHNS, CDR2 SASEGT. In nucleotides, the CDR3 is TGTGCCAGCAGTGCCTCCGGGGGCACCACAGCAGCCAAAAACATTAAGTACTTC. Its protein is CASSASGGTTAAKNIKYF.

CDR3 in DNA: TGCAGCGTTTCAAGGGGTAGTGGCGAGCAGTACTTC. Encoded protein: CSVSRGSGEQYF. The chain couples TRBV29-1 to TRBJ2-7, with a tentative D call TRBD1 (5 bases). Looked up from germline, CDR1 is SQVTM and CDR2 is ANQGSEA. CDR3 size: 12 residues. V was clipped by 5 bases and J by 6 bases, with 14 bases between them.

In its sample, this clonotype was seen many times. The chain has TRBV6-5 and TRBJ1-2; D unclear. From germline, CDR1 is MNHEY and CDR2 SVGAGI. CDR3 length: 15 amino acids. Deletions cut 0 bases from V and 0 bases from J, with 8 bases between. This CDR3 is CASSYSLNTNYGYTF. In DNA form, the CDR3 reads TGTGCCAGCAGTTACTCTCTCAATACTAACTATGGCTACACCTTC.

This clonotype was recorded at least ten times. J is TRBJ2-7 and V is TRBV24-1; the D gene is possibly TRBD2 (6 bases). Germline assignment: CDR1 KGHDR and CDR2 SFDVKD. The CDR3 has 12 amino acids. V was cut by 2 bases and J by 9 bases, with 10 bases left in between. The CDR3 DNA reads TGTGCCACCAGTGATTCGCCGGGGGTGCAGTACTTC. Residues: CATSDSPGVQYF.

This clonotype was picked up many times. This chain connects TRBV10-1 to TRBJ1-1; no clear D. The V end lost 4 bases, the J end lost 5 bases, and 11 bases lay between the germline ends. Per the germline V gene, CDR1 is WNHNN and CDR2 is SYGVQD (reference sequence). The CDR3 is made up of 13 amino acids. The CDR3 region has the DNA TGCGCCAGCAGTGGGCCCCCGGGGACTGAAGCTTTCTTT. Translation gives CASSGPPGTEAFF.

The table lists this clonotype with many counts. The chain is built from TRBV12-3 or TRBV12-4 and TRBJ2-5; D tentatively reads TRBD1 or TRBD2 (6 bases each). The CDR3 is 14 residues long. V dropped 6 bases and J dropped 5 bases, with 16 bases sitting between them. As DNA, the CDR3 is TGTGCCAGCAGACCGGGACTGGGGGCGGAGACCCAGTACTTC. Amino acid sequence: CASRPGLGAETQYF.

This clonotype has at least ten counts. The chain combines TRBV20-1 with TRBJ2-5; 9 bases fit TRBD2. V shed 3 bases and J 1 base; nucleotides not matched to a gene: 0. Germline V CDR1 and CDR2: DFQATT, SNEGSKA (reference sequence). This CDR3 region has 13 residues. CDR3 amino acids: CSARRGGQETQYF. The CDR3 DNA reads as TGCAGTGCTAGGCGGGGGGGCCAAGAGACCCAGTACTTC.

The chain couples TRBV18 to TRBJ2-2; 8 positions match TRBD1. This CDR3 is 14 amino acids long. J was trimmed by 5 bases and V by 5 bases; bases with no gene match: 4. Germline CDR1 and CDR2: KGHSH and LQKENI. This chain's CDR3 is CASSGTGTTGELFF. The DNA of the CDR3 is TGTGCCAGCTCAGGGACAGGAACGACCGGGGAGCTGTTTTTT. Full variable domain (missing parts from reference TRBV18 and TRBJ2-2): NAGVMQNPRHLVRRRGQEARLRCSPMKGHSHVYWYRQLPEEGLKFMVYLQKENIIDESGMPKERFSAEFPKEGPSILRIQQVVRGDSAAYFCASSGTGTTGELFFGEGSRLTVL.

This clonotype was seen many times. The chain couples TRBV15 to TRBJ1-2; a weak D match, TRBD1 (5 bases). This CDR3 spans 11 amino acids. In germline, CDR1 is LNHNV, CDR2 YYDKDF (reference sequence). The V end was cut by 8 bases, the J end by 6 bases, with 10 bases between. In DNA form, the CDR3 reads TGTGCCACCGGCGGGGGTAATGGCTACACCTTC. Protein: CATGGGNGYTF. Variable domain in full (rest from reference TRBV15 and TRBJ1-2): DAMVIQNPRYQVTQFGKPVTLSCSQTLNHNVMYWYQQKSSQAPKLLFHYYDKDFNNEADTPDNFQSRRPNTSFCFLDIRSPGLGDTAMYLCATGGGNGYTFGSGTRLTVV.

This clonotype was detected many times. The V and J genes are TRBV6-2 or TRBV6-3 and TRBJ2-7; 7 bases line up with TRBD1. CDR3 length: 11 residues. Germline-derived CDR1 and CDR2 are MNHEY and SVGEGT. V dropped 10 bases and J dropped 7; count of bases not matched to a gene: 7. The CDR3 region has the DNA TGTGCCATCCGACAGGGCGGGGAGCAGTACTTC. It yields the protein CAIRQGGEQYF.

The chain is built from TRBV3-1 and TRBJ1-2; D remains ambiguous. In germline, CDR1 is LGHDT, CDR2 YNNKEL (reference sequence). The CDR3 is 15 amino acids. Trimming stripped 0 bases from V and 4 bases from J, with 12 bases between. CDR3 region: CASSQDEVGSYGYTF. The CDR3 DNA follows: TGTGCCAGCAGCCAAGATGAAGTGGGGAGCTATGGCTACACCTTC.

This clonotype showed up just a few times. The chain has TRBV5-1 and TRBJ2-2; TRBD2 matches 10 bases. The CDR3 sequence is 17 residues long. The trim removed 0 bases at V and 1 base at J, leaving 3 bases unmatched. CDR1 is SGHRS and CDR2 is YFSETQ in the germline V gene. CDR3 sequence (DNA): TGCGCCAGCAGCTTGGTTACTAGCGGGAAGAACACCGGGGAGCTGTTTTTT. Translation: CASSLVTSGKNTGELFF.

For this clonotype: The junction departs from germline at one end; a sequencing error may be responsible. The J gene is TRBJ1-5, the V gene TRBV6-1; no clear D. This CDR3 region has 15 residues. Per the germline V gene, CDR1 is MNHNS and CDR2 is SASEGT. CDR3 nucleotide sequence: TGTGCCAGCAGTGTACACCAAGTAGGGTATCAGCCTCAGCATTTT. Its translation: CASSVHQVGYQPQHF.

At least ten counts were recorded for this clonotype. DNA for the CDR3: TGTGCCAGCAGCTTAGATATTGTAGGGTTCAGGGGCGAGCAGTACTTC. Its protein is CASSLDIVGFRGEQYF. The genes are TRBV11-2 and TRBJ2-7; weak D call: TRBD1 (6 bases). This CDR3 has 16 amino acids. Germline-derived CDR1 and CDR2 are SGHAT and FQNNGV. Trimming pared 0 bases from V and 6 bases from J, leaving 18 bases between.